The rows below give T cell receptor beta chains drawn from one sample of a study of T cells in Graves' hyperthyroidism and ophthalmopathy. TCRdb re-derived calls from the multiplex PCR reads in MiXCR, one entry per CDR3 protein. The sample holds approximately 500,000 distinct CDR3 sequences, more than 45% seen once. Sequencing was performed on peripheral blood or thyroid tissue (not recorded which). The receptors stem from a woman in her late teens or twenties with Graves' hyperthyroidism. Both conserved end residues are part of each CDR3. D genes are given only for firm matches. Size values are once, few and many counts, or a class for expanded clones, and some rows have none.

J gene | clone size | V gene | D gene | CDR3 protein | CDR3 DNA
TRBJ1-1 | many | TRBV7-3 | - | CASSSTTHTEAFF | TGTGCCAGCAGCTCCACAACTCACACTGAAGCTTTCTTT
TRBJ1-4 | - | TRBV7-3 | - | CASSRTNEKLFF | TGTGCCAGCTCCCGTACGAATGAAAAACTGTTTTTT
TRBJ1-4 | many | TRBV7-2 | TRBD1 | CASSRDRGATNEKLFF | TGTGCCAGCAGCAGGGACAGAGGGGCAACTAATGAAAAACTGTTTTTT
TRBJ1-2 | - | TRBV25-1 | TRBD1 | CASSSIQGAYGYTF | TGTGCCAGCAGCTCCATACAGGGGGCATATGGCTACACCTTC
TRBJ1-1 | - | TRBV7-2 | - | CASSRLWDTEAFF | TGTGCCAGCAGCCGATTGTGGGACACTGAAGCTTTCTTT
TRBJ2-5 | many | TRBV7-2 | - | CASRKTGGETQYF | TGTGCCAGCAGAAAGACAGGAGGGGAGACCCAGTACTTC
TRBJ1-4 | - | TRBV11-1 | TRBD1 | CASSPKTGDGEKLFF | TGTGCCAGCAGCCCCAAGACAGGGGATGGTGAAAAACTGTTTTTT
TRBJ1-2 | - | TRBV28 | TRBD1 | CASRQGGTGYGYTF | TGTGCCAGCAGACAAGGGGGCACCGGGTATGGCTACACCTTC
TRBJ2-2 | many | TRBV7-2 | TRBD2 | CASSSSGRTANTGELFF | TGTGCCAGCAGCTCTAGCGGGAGGACTGCGAACACCGGGGAGCTGTTTTTT
TRBJ1-1 | many | TRBV19 | TRBD1 | CASSMFGQGNTEAFF | TGTGCCAGTAGTATGTTTGGACAGGGGAACACTGAAGCTTTCTTT
TRBJ2-7 | - | TRBV11-2 | TRBD2 | CASSLVTSGRAAEQYF | TGTGCCAGCAGCTTAGTGACTAGCGGGAGAGCGGCCGAGCAGTACTTC
TRBJ2-5 | - | TRBV20-1 | TRBD1 | CSAERQGDGETQYF | TGCAGTGCCGAGCGACAGGGGGACGGGGAGACCCAGTACTTC
TRBJ1-6 | many | TRBV6-4 | TRBD1 | CASSAGTGYNSPLHF | TGTGCCAGCAGTGCCGGGACAGGGTATAATTCACCCCTCCACTTT
TRBJ1-2 | many | TRBV6-6 | - | CASIAGVGGYTF | TGTGCCAGCATTGCAGGGGTCGGGGGCTACACCTTC
TRBJ2-1 | - | TRBV29-1 | TRBD2 | CSVSSGISGNEQFF | TGCAGCGTTTCTTCCGGGATTAGCGGGAATGAGCAGTTCTTC
TRBJ2-1 | - | TRBV2 | TRBD2 | CASRGRLAGGISYNEQFF | TGTGCCAGCAGGGGGAGACTAGCGGGAGGTATTTCCTACAATGAGCAGTTCTTC
TRBJ2-7 | - | TRBV7-6 | TRBD2 | CASSLKMRTSAFYEQYF | TGTGCCAGCAGCCTAAAAATGCGGACTAGCGCCTTCTACGAGCAGTACTTC
TRBJ2-2 | - | TRBV3-1 | TRBD1 | CASSYKAGGDTGELFF | TGTGCCAGCAGTTACAAGGCAGGGGGCGACACCGGGGAGCTGTTTTTT
TRBJ1-5 | many | TRBV12-3/TRBV12-4 | - | CASSPGPRGQPQHF | TGTGCCAGCAGTCCCGGTCCTCGAGGCCAGCCCCAGCATTTT
TRBJ2-5 | many | TRBV7-2 | - | CATPTGPGETQYF | TGTGCCACCCCCACGGGGCCCGGGGAGACCCAGTACTTC
TRBJ1-1 | - | TRBV24-1 | TRBD1 | CATPPRTGAFF | TGTGCCACCCCTCCTAGGACAGGGGCTTTCTTT
TRBJ1-1 | - | TRBV30 | - | CAWTRMNTEAFF | TGTGCCTGGACCCGGATGAACACTGAAGCTTTCTTT
TRBJ2-2 | - | TRBV29-1 | - | CSVVGAHGYTGELFF | TGCAGCGTTGTGGGGGCGCATGGCTACACCGGGGAGCTGTTTTTT
TRBJ2-1 | few | TRBV7-7 | - | CASGSGGGNEQFF | TGTGCCAGCGGCTCAGGTGGCGGCAATGAGCAGTTCTTC
TRBJ1-1 | - | TRBV6-5 | - | CASSYLGGLNTEAFF | TGTGCCAGCAGTTATCTGGGGGGGCTAAACACTGAAGCTTTCTTT
TRBJ2-6 | - | TRBV9 | - | CASSVALPGDNVLTF | TGTGCCAGCAGCGTAGCTCTACCAGGGGACAACGTCCTGACTTTC
TRBJ1-1 | many | TRBV7-8 | - | CASSLDSSAEAFF | TGTGCCAGCAGCTTAGACTCCTCGGCTGAAGCTTTCTTT
TRBJ1-5 | - | TRBV12-3/TRBV12-4 | - | CASSLRLAGDQPQHF | TGTGCCAGCAGTTTACGGCTAGCGGGGGATCAGCCCCAGCATTTT
TRBJ2-7 | few | TRBV10-3 | - | CAITGGRYEQYF | TGTGCCATCACTGGGGGGAGGTACGAGCAGTACTTC
TRBJ1-6 | - | TRBV20-1 | TRBD1 | CSASTSTGTGSSPLHF | TGCAGTGCTAGCACTTCCACCGGGACAGGGAGTTCACCCCTCCACTTT
TRBJ2-1 | - | TRBV24-1 | - | CATSDFTGSDEQFF | TGTGCCACCAGTGATTTCACAGGGTCGGATGAGCAGTTCTTC
TRBJ1-3 | - | TRBV30 | - | CACERGAGNTIYF | TGTGCCTGCGAGCGAGGGGCTGGAAACACCATATATTTT
TRBJ1-1 | many | TRBV7-6 | - | CASSLPGNTEAFF | TGTGCCAGCAGCTTACCCGGTAACACTGAAGCTTTCTTT
TRBJ2-7 | once | TRBV20-1 | - | CSARDRYNEQYF | TGCAGTGCTAGAGACAGGTACAACGAGCAGTACTTC
TRBJ2-2 | many | TRBV15 | TRBD1 | CATSRERGTGRTGELFF | TGTGCCACCAGCAGAGAACGAGGGACAGGGCGCACCGGGGAGCTGTTTTTT
TRBJ1-5 | - | TRBV12-3/TRBV12-4 | TRBD1 | CASKRGQGAGQPQHF | TGTGCCAGCAAACGGGGCCAGGGGGCGGGTCAGCCCCAGCATTTT
TRBJ2-7 | many | TRBV7-2 | TRBD2 | CASSFKREDSQYF | TGTGCCAGCAGCTTCAAGCGGGAGGATTCGCAGTACTTC
TRBJ1-4 | - | TRBV7-9 | - | CASSSGHRGAEKLFF | TGTGCCAGCAGCTCGGGGCACCGGGGAGCTGAAAAACTGTTTTTT
TRBJ1-1 | few | TRBV18 | - | CASSTGMNAEAFF | TGTGCCAGCTCGACGGGTATGAACGCTGAAGCTTTCTTT
TRBJ2-5 | - | TRBV20-1 | TRBD2 | CSAIGLAGVTETQYF | TGCAGTGCTATTGGCCTAGCGGGAGTTACAGAGACCCAGTACTTC
TRBJ2-5 | many | TRBV24-1 | - | CATSEPGVRGTQYF | TGTGCCACCAGTGAGCCAGGGGTTAGGGGGACCCAGTACTTC
TRBJ1-1 | many | TRBV2 | TRBD1 | CASSVDRTEAFF | TGTGCCAGCAGCGTGGACAGGACTGAAGCTTTCTTT
TRBJ2-7 | - | TRBV3-1 | - | CASSQVVGEQYF | TGTGCCAGCAGCCAAGTGGTTGGCGAGCAGTACTTC
TRBJ2-6 | - | TRBV9 | TRBD1 | CASSYGQAGSGANVLTF | TGTGCCAGCAGCTATGGACAGGCGGGCTCTGGGGCCAACGTCCTGACTTTC
TRBJ2-7 | - | TRBV5-1 | - | CASSFGGSNAGTQYF | TGCGCCAGCAGCTTCGGAGGGAGTAATGCAGGTACGCAGTATTTC
TRBJ1-4 | - | TRBV2 | TRBD1 | CASSEAGQGVTNEKLFF | TGTGCCAGCAGTGAAGCGGGACAGGGGGTAACTAATGAAAAACTGTTTTTT
TRBJ1-2 | once | TRBV2 | - | CASSDHGTSYTF | TGTGCCAGCAGTGATCACGGGACTAGCTACACCTTC
TRBJ2-7 | few | TRBV11-1 | TRBD2 | CASSYSGRDF | TGTGCCAGCAGCTATAGCGGGAGGGACTTC
TRBJ2-5 | many | TRBV7-2 | TRBD1 | CASSGGQLGSETQYF | TGTGCCAGCAGCGGGGGACAGTTGGGGTCAGAGACCCAGTACTTC
TRBJ1-2 | many | TRBV29-1 | - | CSVEDRDINYGYTF | TGCAGCGTTGAAGATCGGGACATTAACTATGGCTACACCTTC
TRBJ2-5 | few | TRBV27 | TRBD1 | CASSPYGTGVGEETQYF | TGTGCCAGCAGTCCGTACGGGACAGGGGTAGGGGAAGAGACCCAGTACTTC
TRBJ2-7 | many | TRBV7-2 | - | CASSLRVKYEQYF | TGTGCCAGCAGCTTAAGGGTGAAGTACGAGCAGTACTTC
TRBJ1-4 | many | TRBV11-2 | - | CASSRAAEKLFF | TGTGCCAGCAGCCGAGCGGCTGAAAAACTGTTTTTT
TRBJ2-7 | - | TRBV7-2 | TRBD2 | CASSGGGSWNEQYF | TGTGCCAGCAGCGGGGGGGGGAGTTGGAATGAGCAGTACTTC